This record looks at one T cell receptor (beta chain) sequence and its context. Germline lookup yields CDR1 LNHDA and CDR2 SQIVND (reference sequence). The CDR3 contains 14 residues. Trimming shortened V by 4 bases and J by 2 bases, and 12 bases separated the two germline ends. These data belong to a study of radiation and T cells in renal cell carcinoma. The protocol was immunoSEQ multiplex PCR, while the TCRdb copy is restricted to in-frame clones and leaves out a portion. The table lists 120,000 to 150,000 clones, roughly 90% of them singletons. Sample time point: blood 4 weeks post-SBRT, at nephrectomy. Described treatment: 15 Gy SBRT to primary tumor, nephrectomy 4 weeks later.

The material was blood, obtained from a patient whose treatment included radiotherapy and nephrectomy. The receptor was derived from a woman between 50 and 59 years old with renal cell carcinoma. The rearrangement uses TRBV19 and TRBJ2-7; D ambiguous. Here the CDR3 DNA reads TGTGCCAGTAGTACGGGTTTCTTTCCCTACGAGCAGTACTTC. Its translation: CASSTGFFPYEQYF.